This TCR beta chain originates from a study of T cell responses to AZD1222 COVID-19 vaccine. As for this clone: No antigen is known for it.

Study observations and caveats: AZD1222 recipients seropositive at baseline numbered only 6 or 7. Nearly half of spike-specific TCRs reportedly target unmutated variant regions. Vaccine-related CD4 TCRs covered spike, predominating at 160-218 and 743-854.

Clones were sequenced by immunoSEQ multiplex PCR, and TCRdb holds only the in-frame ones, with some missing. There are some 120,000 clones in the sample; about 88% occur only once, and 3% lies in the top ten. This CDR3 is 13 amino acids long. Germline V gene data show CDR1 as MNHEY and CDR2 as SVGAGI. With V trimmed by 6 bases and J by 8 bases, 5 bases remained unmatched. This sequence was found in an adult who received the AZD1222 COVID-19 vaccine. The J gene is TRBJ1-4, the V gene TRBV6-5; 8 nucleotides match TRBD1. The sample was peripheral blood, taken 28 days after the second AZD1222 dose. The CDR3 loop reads CASRQGGGEKLFF. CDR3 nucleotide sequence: TGTGCCAGCAGACAGGGGGGGGGCGAAAAACTGTTTTTT.